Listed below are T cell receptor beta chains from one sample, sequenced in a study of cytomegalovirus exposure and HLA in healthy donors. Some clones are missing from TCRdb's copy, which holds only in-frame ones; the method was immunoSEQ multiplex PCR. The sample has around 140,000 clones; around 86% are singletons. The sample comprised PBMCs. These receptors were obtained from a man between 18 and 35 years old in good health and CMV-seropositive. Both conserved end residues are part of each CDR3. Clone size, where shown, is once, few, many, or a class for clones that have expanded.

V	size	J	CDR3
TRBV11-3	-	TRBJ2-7	CASSLERTGGGYEQYF
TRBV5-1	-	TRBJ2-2	CASSLSGTSHRELFF
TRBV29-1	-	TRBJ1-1	CSVEDQMNTEAFF
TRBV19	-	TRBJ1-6	CASSIRDVNSPLHF
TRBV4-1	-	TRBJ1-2	CASSQVVGAGYTF
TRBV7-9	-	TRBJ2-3	CASSPRLAATDTQYF
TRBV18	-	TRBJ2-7	CASSPRTGGSYEQYF
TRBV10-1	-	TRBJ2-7	CASSEGQGFYEQYF
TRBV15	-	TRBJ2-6	CATSPRAGGAGANVLTF
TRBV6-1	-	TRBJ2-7	CASSELAGALVYEQYF
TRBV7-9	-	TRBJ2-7	CASSGQGPYEQYF
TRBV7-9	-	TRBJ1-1	CASSLDLRGNTEAFF
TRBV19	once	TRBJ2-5	CASSIDYSLVEGQYF
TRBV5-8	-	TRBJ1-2	CASSQDRNDNYGYTF
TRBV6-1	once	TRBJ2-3	CASSDPGGPHTDTQYF
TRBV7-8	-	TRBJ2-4	CASSLTGLNIQYF
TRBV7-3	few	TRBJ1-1	CASSLQENTEAFF
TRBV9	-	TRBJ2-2	CASSVASGVTGELFF
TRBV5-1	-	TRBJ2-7	CASSSRLVGDEQYF
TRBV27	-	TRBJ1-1	CASSPRTGFNTEAFF
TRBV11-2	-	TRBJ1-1	CASSFSNTEAFF
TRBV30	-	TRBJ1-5	CAWGAQDSPWPQHF
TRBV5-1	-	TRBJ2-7	CASSASRLASTYEQYF
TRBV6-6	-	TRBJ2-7	CASSSVVEQYF
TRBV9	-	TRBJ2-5	CASSVLGLAGRETQYF
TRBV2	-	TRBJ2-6	CASSGTGDAGANVLTF
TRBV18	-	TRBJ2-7	CASSPGTGSYEQYF
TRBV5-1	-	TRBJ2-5	CASSRSGTSGGRWAQYF
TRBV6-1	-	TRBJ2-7	CASSESGDPYEQYF
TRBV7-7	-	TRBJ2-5	CASSPRGGTETQYF
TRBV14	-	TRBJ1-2	CASSQDRGGGYTF
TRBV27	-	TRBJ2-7	CASSLAPTYEQYF
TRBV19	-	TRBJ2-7	CASRETSGGTAPREQYF
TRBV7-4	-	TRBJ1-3	CASSSETDLSGNTIYF
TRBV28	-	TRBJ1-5	CASSSILRGTGNQPQHF
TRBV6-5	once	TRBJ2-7	CASVDVGRSVYEQYF
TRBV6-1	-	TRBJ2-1	CASSDRFNEQFF
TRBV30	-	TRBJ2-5	CAWRQGDAKETQYF
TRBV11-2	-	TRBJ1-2	CASSFTRDPTGYGYTF
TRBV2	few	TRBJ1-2	CASSEGQMGQLDGYTF